This T cell receptor (beta chain) came from a study of T cell responses to AZD1222 COVID-19 vaccine. Analyses pooled second doses at about 4 or about 12 weeks. With respect to this clone: Its specificity is unknown.

Repertoires were generated with immunoSEQ multiplex PCR, while TCRdb's copy carries only in-frame clones and drops some. Of over 55,000 clones listed, 83% were seen once; the top ten hold about 6.5%. Whole-study results and caveats: Sampling captured repertoires only after the peak T cell response.

CDR3 length: 12 residues. The sample consisted of peripheral blood, taken 28 days after the second AZD1222 dose. The J gene is TRBJ2-1, the V gene TRBV21-1; TRBD1 is the table's D call and was not checked against the DNA. TRBV21-1 is marked as a pseudogene. This receptor was identified in an adult who received the AZD1222 COVID-19 vaccine. The chain's CDR3 is CASSKVRNEQFF. The CDR3 DNA follows: TGTGCCAGCAGCAAAGTCAGGAATGAGCAGTTCTTC.